This TCR beta chain was retrieved from a study of cytomegalovirus exposure and HLA in healthy donors. This CDR3 spans 14 amino acids. CDR1 is MNHNS and CDR2 is SASEGT in the germline V gene. The V gene lost 0 bases and the J gene lost 4 bases, with 6 bases spanning the gap. This clone has a handful of counts. PCR involved 60 Vbeta and 13 Jbeta primers. Here immunoSEQ multiplex PCR was the method, and the copy in TCRdb shows in-frame clones only, minus some. Here the sample spans about 120,000 clones, roughly a tenth being singletons. Sequenced material: PBMCs. J is TRBJ2-2 and V is TRBV6-1; D not resolved. This clonotype was obtained from a woman between 18 and 29 years old in good health and CMV-seropositive. The CDR3 region is CASSEAGSTGELFF. DNA for the CDR3: TGTGCCAGCAGTGAAGCGGGCAGCACCGGGGAGCTGTTTTTT.